The 27 T cell receptor beta chains listed next were all sequenced from one sample in a study of blood T cell repertoires in COVID-19. Repertoires were generated with immunoSEQ multiplex PCR, while TCRdb's copy carries only in-frame clones and drops some. The sample lists about 110,000 clones; roughly 70% were seen once. The sample was peripheral blood. The receptors derive from a woman aged 40 to 55 with acute or convalescent COVID-19.

This chain joins TRBV5-5 and TRBJ2-2; no definite D call. Per the germline V gene, CDR1 is SGHKS and CDR2 is YYEKEE (reference sequence). The CDR3 covers 16 residues. V was pared by 4 bases and J by 0 bases, with 13 bases between. The CDR3 region has the DNA TGTGCCAGCAGCCAGGTCGCAGACGCGAACACCGGGGAGCTGTTTTTT. Translating it yields CASSQVADANTGELFF.

The rearrangement uses TRBV7-2 and TRBJ2-5; TRBD1 matches 7 bases. The junction had 3 bases not matched to a gene; V was cut back by 3 bases and J by 5 bases. CDR3 length: 13 amino acids. CDR1 is SGHTA and CDR2 is FQGNSA in the germline V gene. CDR3 bases: TGTGCCAGCAGCTTCGACAGGGAGGAGACCCAGTACTTC. Translating it yields CASSFDREETQYF.

V gene TRBV21-1 combines with J gene TRBJ2-7; no check of the table's D call, TRBD2, against the DNA was made. TRBV21-1 is classified as a pseudogene. The CDR3 runs to 14 residues. CDR3 sequence reads: CASSSLGGSYEQYF. As DNA, the CDR3 is TGTGCCAGCAGCTCCCTGGGGGGCTCCTACGAGCAGTACTTC.

In its sample, this clone was seen a few times. The chain carries TRBV6-5 and TRBJ1-2; TRBD1 might be the D (6 bases). Trimming removed 6 bases at V and 3 bases at J, with 11 bases between. This CDR3 comprises 13 residues. CDR1 and CDR2 from the germline V gene are MNHEY and SVGAGI. The DNA of the CDR3 is TGTGCCAGCAGATTACAGGGAGACTATGGCTACACCTTC. Protein: CASRLQGDYGYTF.

This chain uses TRBV9 with TRBJ2-6; D unresolved. This CDR3 contains 17 residues. The germline gives CDR1 SGDLS, CDR2 YYNGEE. Trimming took off 3 bases at V and 0 bases at J, with 13 bases between the two ends. The CDR3 sequence: CASSARFESSGANVLTF. DNA of the CDR3: TGTGCCAGCAGCGCGCGGTTCGAGAGCTCTGGGGCCAACGTCCTGACTTTC. Full variable domain (outside the CDR3, taken from reference TRBV9 and TRBJ2-6): DSGVTQTPKHLITATGQRVTLRCSPRSGDLSVYWYQQSLDQGLQFLIQYYNGEERAKGNILERFSAQQFPDLHSELNLSSLELGDSALYFCASSARFESSGANVLTFGAGSRLTVL.

The chain recombines TRBV19 with TRBJ2-5; TRBD1 matches at 8 bases. The CDR3 sequence is 16 residues long. Germline V gene data show CDR1 as LNHDA and CDR2 as SQIVND (reference sequence). V was clipped by 5 bases and J by 6 bases; unmatched bases: 14. The CDR3, as DNA: TGTGCCAGTAGTCCTTGGGGGCAGGGGGCTAGGAAGACCCAGTACTTC. Translation gives CASSPWGQGARKTQYF.

V gene TRBV7-2 combines with J gene TRBJ2-2, with 11 positions matching TRBD2. Germline CDR1 and CDR2: SGHTA and FQGNSA. The CDR3 covers 16 residues. Trimming took 3 bases from V and 7 from J; bases not matched to a gene: 7. The CDR3 bases are TGTGCCAGCAGCTTGATAGCGGGGGGGCCAATCGGGGAGCTGTTTTTT. Translating it yields CASSLIAGGPIGELFF.

This clone appeared once. This chain connects TRBV5-4 to TRBJ1-2; possible D gene TRBD1, 5 bases. Germline lookup yields CDR1 SGHNT and CDR2 YYREEE (reference sequence). The CDR3 contains 15 residues. Trimming cost V 4 bases and J 4 bases, with 17 bases left between them. The CDR3 here is CASSQAGHGPYGYTF. The DNA for the CDR3 is TGTGCCAGCAGCCAGGCGGGGCATGGACCCTATGGCTACACCTTC.

The genes are TRBV7-9 and TRBJ1-6; 7 nucleotides agree with TRBD1. Germline-derived CDR1 and CDR2 are SEHNR and FQNEAQ (reference sequence). The CDR3 loop spans 13 amino acids. V shed 8 bases, J shed 8 bases, and the junction held 6 bases outside the gene matches. DNA for the CDR3: TGTGCCAGCGCGGCTCAGGGGGATTCACCCCTCCACTTT. Translation gives CASAAQGDSPLHF.

This clone was seen only a few times. V and J are TRBV12-3 or TRBV12-4 and TRBJ1-5, with TRBD1 matching 10 bases. Trimming cost V 4 bases and J 11 bases; bases outside gene matches: 2. This CDR3 has 12 amino acids. In nucleotides, the CDR3 is TGTGCCAGCAGTTCGACAGGGGGCGCCCAGCATTTT. Its protein product is CASSSTGGAQHF.

This chain connects TRBV10-3 to TRBJ2-7; 8 positions agree with TRBD1. The CDR3 runs 15 residues. Germline CDR1 and CDR2: ENHRY and SYGVKD. Unmatched junction bases numbered 11, after V lost 3 bases and J lost 7 bases. CDR3 residues: CAISDRTGTSGEQYF. CDR3 sequence (DNA): TGTGCCATCAGTGACAGGACAGGGACCTCGGGTGAGCAGTACTTC.

The V call is TRBV4-1, the J call TRBJ2-1; D may be TRBD1 (5 bases). V lost 4 bases and J 2 bases, leaving 18 bases between the germline ends. The germline gives CDR1 MGHRA, CDR2 YSYEKL. The CDR3 sequence is 17 residues long. The DNA for the CDR3 is TGCGCCAGCAGCCCGACAGCCGACTCAAGAACCTACAATGAGCAGTTCTTC. Its protein is CASSPTADSRTYNEQFF.

A remark on this clone: Other DNA sequences within the sample encode an identical CDR3. J is TRBJ1-2 and V is TRBV3-1 (or the pseudogene TRBV3-2); weak D call: TRBD1 (6 bases). Between the trimmed V and J ends, which lost 1 base and 5 bases, there was a span of 8 bases. CDR3 size: 13 residues. Per the germline V gene, CDR1 is LGHDT and CDR2 is YNNKEL (reference sequence). The CDR3 reads CASSQGQVYGYTF. The CDR3 DNA reads as TGTGCCAGCAGCCAAGGACAGGTATATGGCTACACCTTC.

The J gene is TRBJ2-6, the V gene TRBV7-9; 8 bases fit TRBD1. This CDR3 contains 19 residues. The germline V gene encodes CDR1 SEHNR and CDR2 FQNEAQ (reference sequence). J gave up 2 bases and V 5 bases, and 14 bases lay outside the gene matches. The CDR3 here is CASSAIATGVKPGANVLTF. In nucleotides, the CDR3 is TGTGCCAGCAGCGCGATAGCGACAGGGGTTAAACCTGGGGCCAACGTCCTGACTTTC.

This clone was observed once. The V gene is TRBV4-1, the J gene TRBJ1-3; 7 bases match TRBD1. The CDR3 has 14 amino acids. The J segment lost 2 bases and the V segment lost 3 bases, leaving 1 base of the junction unmatched. In germline, CDR1 is MGHRA, CDR2 YSYEKL. The CDR3 DNA reads TGCGCCAGCAGCCACGGACAGGCTGGAAACACCATATATTTT. Translated, it gives CASSHGQAGNTIYF.

Concerning this clone itself: The sample contains more than one DNA sequence encoding this CDR3. The chain is built from TRBV5-1 and TRBJ2-5; 8 bases match TRBD2. V was clipped by 4 bases and J by 2 bases; unmatched bases: 4. The germline V gene has CDR1 SGHRS and CDR2 YFSETQ. The CDR3 is 14 residues long. CDR3 protein: CASSPTSGQETQYF. The CDR3 DNA sequence: TGCGCCAGCAGCCCAACTAGCGGACAAGAGACCCAGTACTTC.

The chain carries TRBV4-3 and TRBJ1-5, with D unresolved. This CDR3 spans 13 amino acids. Per germline, CDR1 LGHNA and CDR2 YSLEER. The V end was cut by 1 base, the J end by 7 bases, with 8 bases between. As DNA, the CDR3 is TGCGCCAGCAGCCAAGGACTTGGCCAGCCCCAGCATTTT. It translates to CASSQGLGQPQHF.

This clone was detected only a few times. Other DNA sequences in this specimen translate into the identical CDR3. This chain uses TRBV11-2 with TRBJ2-5, with a weak D call TRBD1 (7 bases). There are 13 residues in the CDR3. Looked up from germline, CDR1 is SGHAT and CDR2 is FQNNGV. The V and J ends lost 0 bases and 7 bases respectively, with 9 bases between them. CDR3 protein: CASSLEQGGTQYF. CDR3 nucleotides: TGTGCCAGCAGCTTAGAGCAGGGGGGGACCCAGTACTTC.

The chain links TRBV19 to TRBJ1-4, with D hard to call. V gave up 4 bases and J gave up 0 bases, with 9 bases separating them. Germline CDR1 LNHDA, CDR2 SQIVND (reference sequence). The CDR3 loop spans 15 amino acids. CDR3: CASSTTFATNEKLFF. CDR3 nucleotide sequence: TGTGCCAGTAGTACTACTTTTGCAACTAATGAAAAACTGTTTTTT.

The chain couples TRBV12-3 or TRBV12-4 to TRBJ2-2, with a tentative D call TRBD2 (5 bases). This CDR3 has 13 residues. Trimming took 0 bases from V and 8 from J, leaving 7 bases between them. The CDR3 is CASSLARGGELFF. The CDR3 coding sequence is TGTGCCAGCAGTTTAGCCAGAGGGGGGGAGCTGTTTTTT.

This chain joins TRBV20-1 and TRBJ1-2; D is unresolved. CDR1 is DFQATT and CDR2 is SNEGSKA in the germline V gene (reference sequence). The CDR3 loop spans 13 amino acids. The V gene lost 3 bases and the J gene lost 0 bases, with 8 bases spanning the gap. The CDR3 DNA follows: TGCAGTGCTAGTTTTTCAGCTAACTATGGCTACACCTTC. This codes for CSASFSANYGYTF.

V usage is TRBV18 and J usage is TRBJ2-5; TRBD1 aligns across 10 bases. The CDR3 contains 13 residues. CDR1 and CDR2 (germline): KGHSH, LQKENI. Trimming removed 11 bases from V and 4 bases from J; junction bases left unmatched: 7. The CDR3 sequence: CAGGQGDGETQYF. In DNA, the CDR3 is TGTGCCGGTGGACAGGGGGATGGAGAGACCCAGTACTTC.

The CDR3 sequence is CASSEVTNGGYEQYF. Here the CDR3 DNA reads TGTGCCAGCAGTGAAGTGACAAATGGAGGTTACGAGCAGTACTTC. The J gene is TRBJ2-7, the V gene TRBV6-1, with D perhaps TRBD2 (5 bases). The V end lost 1 base, the J end lost 4 bases, and 14 bases lay between the germline ends. The CDR3 runs 15 residues. Germline loops: CDR1 MNHNS, CDR2 SASEGT.

The chain uses TRBV2 and TRBJ1-5; D is unclear. The CDR3 is 14 residues long. V was trimmed by 6 bases and J by 4 bases, leaving 13 bases between them. Germline-derived CDR1 and CDR2 are SNHLY and FYNNEI. The CDR3 DNA reads TGTGCCAGCAGCGATCTACTTCTGAATCAGCCCCAGCATTTT. Translating gives CASSDLLLNQPQHF.

The chain employs TRBV28 and TRBJ2-2; 9 bases are a match to TRBD1. CDR3 length equals 14 residues. V lost 8 bases and J lost 6; bases outside the gene matches: 7. Looked up from germline, CDR1 is MDHEN and CDR2 is SYDVKM. The CDR3 nucleotides are TGTGCCAGCGGAATCGGGACAGGGCCCGGGGAGCTGTTTTTT. This translates into CASGIGTGPGELFF.

V gene TRBV18 combines with J gene TRBJ2-1; D is unclear. V lost 2 bases and J 5 bases, leaving 10 bases between the germline ends. Germline V gene sequence: CDR1 KGHSH, CDR2 LQKENI. This CDR3 has 14 residues. CDR3 in DNA: TGTGCCAGCTCACCATTGGTTACTGACAATGAGCAGTTCTTC. It yields the protein CASSPLVTDNEQFF.

The V and J genes are TRBV5-1 and TRBJ2-7; 7 bases agree with TRBD1. Unmatched junction bases numbered 4, after V lost 2 bases and J lost 2 bases. Looked up from germline, CDR1 is SGHRS and CDR2 is YFSETQ. This CDR3 spans 14 amino acids. DNA of the CDR3: TGCGCCAGCAGCTTTTCGGGACAGACCTACGAGCAGTACTTC. Residues: CASSFSGQTYEQYF.